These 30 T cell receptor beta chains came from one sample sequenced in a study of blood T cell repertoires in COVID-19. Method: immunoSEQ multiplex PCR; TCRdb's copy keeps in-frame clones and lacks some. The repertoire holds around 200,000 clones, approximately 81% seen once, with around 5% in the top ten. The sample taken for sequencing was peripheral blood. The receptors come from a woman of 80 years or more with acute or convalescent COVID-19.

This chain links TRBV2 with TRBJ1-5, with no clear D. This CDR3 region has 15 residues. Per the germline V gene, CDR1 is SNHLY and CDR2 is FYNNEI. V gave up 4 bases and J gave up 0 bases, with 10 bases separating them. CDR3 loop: CASSVMEDSNQPQHF. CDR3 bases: TGTGCCAGCAGTGTGATGGAGGATAGCAATCAGCCCCAGCATTTT.

The CDR3 region has the DNA TGCAGCGTCGGGTGGCGACAGGCGAACTCCTACGAGCAGTACTTC. Amino acid sequence: CSVGWRQANSYEQYF. The rearrangement uses TRBV29-1 and TRBJ2-7; tentative D call: TRBD1 (6 bases). The CDR3 is made up of 15 amino acids. The germline V gene encodes CDR1 SQVTM and CDR2 ANQGSEA. Trimming pared 6 bases from V and 0 bases from J, leaving 18 bases between.

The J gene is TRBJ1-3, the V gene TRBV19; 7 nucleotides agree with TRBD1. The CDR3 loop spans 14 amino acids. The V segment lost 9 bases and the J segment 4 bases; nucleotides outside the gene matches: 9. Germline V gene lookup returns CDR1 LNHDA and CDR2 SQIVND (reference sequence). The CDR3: CASSQGRGGNTIYF. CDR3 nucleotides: TGTGCCAGCTCACAGGGGCGAGGAGGAAACACCATATATTTT.

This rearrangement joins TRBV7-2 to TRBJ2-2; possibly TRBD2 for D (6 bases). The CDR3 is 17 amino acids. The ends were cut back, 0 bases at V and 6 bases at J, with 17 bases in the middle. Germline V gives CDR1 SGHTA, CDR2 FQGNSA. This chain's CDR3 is CASSLAGGRQVAGELFF. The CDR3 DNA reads TGTGCCAGCAGCTTAGCGGGAGGTCGGCAGGTCGCCGGGGAGCTGTTTTTT.

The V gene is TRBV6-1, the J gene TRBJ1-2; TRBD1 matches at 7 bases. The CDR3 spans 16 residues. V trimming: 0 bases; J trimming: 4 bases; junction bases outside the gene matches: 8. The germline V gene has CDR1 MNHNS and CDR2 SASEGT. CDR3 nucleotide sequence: TGTGCCAGCAGTGAAGCGAACGTGGGACAGCTCTATGGCTACACCTTC. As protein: CASSEANVGQLYGYTF.

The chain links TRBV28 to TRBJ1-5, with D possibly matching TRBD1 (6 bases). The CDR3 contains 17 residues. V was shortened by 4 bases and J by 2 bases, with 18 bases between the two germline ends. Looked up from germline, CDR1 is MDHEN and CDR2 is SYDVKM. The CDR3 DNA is TGTGCCAGCAGTTATGGGGGCGCGGTTAACGGCAATCAGCCCCAGCATTTT. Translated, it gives CASSYGGAVNGNQPQHF.

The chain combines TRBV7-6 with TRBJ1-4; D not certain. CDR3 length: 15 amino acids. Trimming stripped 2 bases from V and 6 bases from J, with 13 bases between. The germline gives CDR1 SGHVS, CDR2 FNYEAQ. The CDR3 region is CASSLHGYQDEKLFF. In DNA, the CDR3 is TGTGCCAGCAGCTTACACGGATACCAGGATGAAAAACTGTTTTTT.

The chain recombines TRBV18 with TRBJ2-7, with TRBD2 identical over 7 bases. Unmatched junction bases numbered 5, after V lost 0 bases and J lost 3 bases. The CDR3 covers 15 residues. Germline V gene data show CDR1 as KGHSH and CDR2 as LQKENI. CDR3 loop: CASSPPGLPNYEQYF. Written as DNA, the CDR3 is TGTGCCAGCTCACCACCGGGACTACCGAACTACGAGCAGTACTTC.

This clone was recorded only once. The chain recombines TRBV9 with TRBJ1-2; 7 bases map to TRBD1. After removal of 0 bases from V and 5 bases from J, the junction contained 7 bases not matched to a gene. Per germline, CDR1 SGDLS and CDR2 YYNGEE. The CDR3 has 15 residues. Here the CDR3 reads CASSVGGGAEYGYTF. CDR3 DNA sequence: TGTGCCAGCAGCGTAGGAGGGGGCGCCGAGTATGGCTACACCTTC.

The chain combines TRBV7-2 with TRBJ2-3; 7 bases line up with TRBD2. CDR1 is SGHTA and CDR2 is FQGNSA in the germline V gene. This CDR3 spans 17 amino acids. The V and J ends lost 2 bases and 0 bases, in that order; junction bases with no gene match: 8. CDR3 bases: TGTGCCAGCAGCTTAAAAGTCGGGGGAGGGAGCACAGATACGCAGTATTTT. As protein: CASSLKVGGGSTDTQYF.

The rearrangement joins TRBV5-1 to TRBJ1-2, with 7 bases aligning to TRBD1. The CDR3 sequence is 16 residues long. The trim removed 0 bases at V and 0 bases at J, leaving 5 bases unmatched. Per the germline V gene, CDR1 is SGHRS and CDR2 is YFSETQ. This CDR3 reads CASSLVTGETNYGYTF. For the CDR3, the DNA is TGCGCCAGCAGCTTGGTAACAGGGGAGACTAACTATGGCTACACCTTC. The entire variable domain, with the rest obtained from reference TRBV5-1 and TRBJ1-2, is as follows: KAGVTQTPRYLIKTRGQQVTLSCSPISGHRSVSWYQQTPGQGLQFLFEYFSETQRNKGNFPGRFSGRQFSNSRSEMNVSTLELGDSALYLCASSLVTGETNYGYTFGSGTRLTVV.

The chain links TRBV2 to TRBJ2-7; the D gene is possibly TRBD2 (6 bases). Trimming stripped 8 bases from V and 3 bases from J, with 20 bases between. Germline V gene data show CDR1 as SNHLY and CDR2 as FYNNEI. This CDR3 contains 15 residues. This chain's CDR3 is CASRSFGGTLYEQYF. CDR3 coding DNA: TGTGCCAGCCGCTCGTTTGGGGGGACCCTCTACGAGCAGTACTTC.

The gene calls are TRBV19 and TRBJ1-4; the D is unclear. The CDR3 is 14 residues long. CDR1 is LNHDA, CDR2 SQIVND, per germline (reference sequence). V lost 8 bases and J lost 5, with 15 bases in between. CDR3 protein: CASSRGFLNEKLFF. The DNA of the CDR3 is TGTGCCAGTTCCAGAGGGTTTTTGAATGAAAAACTGTTTTTT.

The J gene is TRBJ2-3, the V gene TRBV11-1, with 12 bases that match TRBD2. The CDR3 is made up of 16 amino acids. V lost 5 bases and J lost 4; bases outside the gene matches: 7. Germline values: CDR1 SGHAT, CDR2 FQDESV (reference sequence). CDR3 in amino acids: CASSPWTSGKPDTQYF. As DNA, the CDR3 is TGTGCCAGCAGCCCTTGGACTAGCGGGAAACCAGATACGCAGTATTTT. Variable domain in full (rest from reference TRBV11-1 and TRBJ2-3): EAEVAQSPRYKITEKSQAVAFWCDPISGHATLYWYRQILGQGPELLVQFQDESVVDDSQLPKDRFSAERLKGVDSTLKIQPAELGDSAMYLCASSPWTSGKPDTQYFGPGTRLTVL.

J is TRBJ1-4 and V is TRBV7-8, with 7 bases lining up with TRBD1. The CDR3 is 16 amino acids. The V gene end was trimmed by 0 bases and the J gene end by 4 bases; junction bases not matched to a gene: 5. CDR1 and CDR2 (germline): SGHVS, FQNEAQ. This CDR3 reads CASSLAETGINEKLFF. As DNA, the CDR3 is TGTGCCAGCAGCTTAGCCGAGACAGGGATTAATGAAAAACTGTTTTTT. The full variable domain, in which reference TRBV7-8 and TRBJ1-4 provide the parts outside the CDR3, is GAGVSQSPRYKVAKRGQDVALRCDPISGHVSLFWYQQALGQGPEFLTYFQNEAQLDKSGLPSDRFFAERPEGSVSTLKIQRTQQEDSAVYLCASSLAETGINEKLFFGSGTQLSVL.

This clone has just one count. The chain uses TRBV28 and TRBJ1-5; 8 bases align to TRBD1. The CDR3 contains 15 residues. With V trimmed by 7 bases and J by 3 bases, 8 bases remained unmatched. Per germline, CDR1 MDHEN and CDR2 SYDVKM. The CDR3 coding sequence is TGTGCCAGCACTATTGACAGGGGATACAATCAGCCCCAGCATTTT. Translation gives CASTIDRGYNQPQHF.

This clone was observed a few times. CDR3 in amino acids: CASSDRADQPQHF. DNA of the CDR3: TGTGCCAGCAGTGACAGGGCTGATCAGCCCCAGCATTTT. The rearrangement joins TRBV2 to TRBJ1-5, with a tentative D call TRBD1 (5 bases). From germline, CDR1 is SNHLY and CDR2 FYNNEI. CDR3 length: 13 residues. Trimming removed 3 bases at V and 5 bases at J, with 8 bases between.

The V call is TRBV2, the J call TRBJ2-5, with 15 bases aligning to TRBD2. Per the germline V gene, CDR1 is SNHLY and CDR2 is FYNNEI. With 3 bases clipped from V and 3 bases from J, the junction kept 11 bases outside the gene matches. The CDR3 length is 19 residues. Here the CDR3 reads CASSDAPGLAGGMKETQYF. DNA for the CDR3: TGTGCCAGCAGTGACGCTCCGGGACTAGCGGGAGGTATGAAAGAGACCCAGTACTTC.

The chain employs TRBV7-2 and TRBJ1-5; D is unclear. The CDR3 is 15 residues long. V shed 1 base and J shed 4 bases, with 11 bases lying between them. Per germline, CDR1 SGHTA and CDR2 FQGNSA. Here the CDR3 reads CASSLVAVANQPQHF. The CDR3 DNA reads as TGTGCCAGCAGCTTAGTGGCAGTAGCAAATCAGCCCCAGCATTTT.

CDR3 DNA sequence: TGCGCCAGCAGCTTTAATCAGGGGCCAGGAAACACCATATATTTT. Translating it yields CASSFNQGPGNTIYF. This sequence joins TRBV5-1 and TRBJ1-3; weak D call: TRBD1 (6 bases). The CDR3 is made up of 15 amino acids. Germline loops: CDR1 SGHRS, CDR2 YFSETQ. V was clipped by 2 bases and J by 4 bases, with 13 bases between them.

CDR3 region: CASSLDITGGEAFF. The CDR3 DNA reads TGTGCCAGCAGCCTAGACATCACGGGGGGGGAAGCTTTCTTT. The J gene is TRBJ1-1, the V gene TRBV7-2; a possible D gene is TRBD1 (5 bases). Looked up from germline, CDR1 is SGHTA and CDR2 is FQGNSA. V was shortened by 5 bases and J by 8 bases, with 18 bases between the two germline ends. CDR3 length: 14 residues.

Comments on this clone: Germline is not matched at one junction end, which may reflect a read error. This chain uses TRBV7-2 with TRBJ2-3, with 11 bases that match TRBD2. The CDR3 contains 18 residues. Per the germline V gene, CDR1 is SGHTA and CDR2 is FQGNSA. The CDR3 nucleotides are TGTGCCACTGCTCGACCGGGACTAGCGGTTCCTAGCACAGATGCGCAGTATTTT. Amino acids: CATARPGLAVPSTDAQYF.

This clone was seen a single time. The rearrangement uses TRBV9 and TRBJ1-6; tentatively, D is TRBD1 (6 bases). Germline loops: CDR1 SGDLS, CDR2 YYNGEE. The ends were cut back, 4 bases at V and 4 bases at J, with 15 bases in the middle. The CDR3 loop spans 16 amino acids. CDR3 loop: CASSLMGTPYNSPLHF. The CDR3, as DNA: TGTGCCAGCAGCCTCATGGGGACACCATATAATTCACCCCTCCACTTT.

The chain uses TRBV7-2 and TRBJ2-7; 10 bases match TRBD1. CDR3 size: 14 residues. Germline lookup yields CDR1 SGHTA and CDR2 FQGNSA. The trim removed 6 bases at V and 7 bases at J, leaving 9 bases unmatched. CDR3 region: CASSKRQGAREQYF. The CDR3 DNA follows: TGTGCCAGCAGTAAACGACAGGGGGCAAGAGAGCAGTACTTC.

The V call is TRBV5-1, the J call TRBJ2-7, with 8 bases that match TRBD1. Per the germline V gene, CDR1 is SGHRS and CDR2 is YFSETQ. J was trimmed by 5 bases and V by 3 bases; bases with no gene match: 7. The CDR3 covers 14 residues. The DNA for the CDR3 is TGCGCCAGCAGCTGGCAGGGGGCGAACGACGAGCAGTACTTC. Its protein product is CASSWQGANDEQYF.

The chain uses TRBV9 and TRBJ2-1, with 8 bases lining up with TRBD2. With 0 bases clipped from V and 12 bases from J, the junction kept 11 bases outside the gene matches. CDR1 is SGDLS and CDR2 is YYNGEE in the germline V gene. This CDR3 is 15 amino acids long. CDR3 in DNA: TGTGCCAGCAGCGTAGAAGGTGCGGGGGGTACCTTGCAGTTCTTC. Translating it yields CASSVEGAGGTLQFF. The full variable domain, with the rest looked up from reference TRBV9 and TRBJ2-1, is DSGVTQTPKHLITATGQRVTLRCSPRSGDLSVYWYQQSLDQGLQFLIQYYNGEERAKGNILERFSAQQFPDLHSELNLSSLELGDSALYFCASSVEGAGGTLQFFGPGTRLTVL.

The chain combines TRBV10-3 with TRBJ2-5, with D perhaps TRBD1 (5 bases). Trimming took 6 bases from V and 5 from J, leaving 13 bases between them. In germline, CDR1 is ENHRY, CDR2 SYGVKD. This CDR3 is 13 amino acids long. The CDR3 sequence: CAIRGQGVETQYF. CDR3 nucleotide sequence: TGTGCCATCAGAGGTCAGGGTGTCGAGACCCAGTACTTC.

CDR3 sequence: CASSPPTGIAFF. As DNA, the CDR3 is TGTGCCAGCAGCCCCCCGACAGGGATAGCTTTCTTT. This chain links TRBV7-8 with TRBJ1-1; 7 bases agree with TRBD1. Germline CDR1 SGHVS, CDR2 FQNEAQ. This CDR3 contains 12 residues. The trim removed 5 bases at V and 10 bases at J, leaving 7 bases unmatched.

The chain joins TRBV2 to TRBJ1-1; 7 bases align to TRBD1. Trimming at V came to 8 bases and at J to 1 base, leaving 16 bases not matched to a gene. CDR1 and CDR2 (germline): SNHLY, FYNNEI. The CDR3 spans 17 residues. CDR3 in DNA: TGTGCCAGCCGGTTACGGACAGGTGGGGTGGGGAACACTGAAGCTTTCTTT. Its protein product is CASRLRTGGVGNTEAFF.

Here the CDR3 DNA reads TGCGCCAGCAGCCCTCGAAGCAGACAGGGTGTACGAGAGACCCAGTACTTC. Translating it yields CASSPRSRQGVRETQYF. V gene TRBV5-1 combines with J gene TRBJ2-5; TRBD1 aligns across 7 bases. V lost 4 bases to trimming and J lost 4 bases; unmatched junction nucleotides: 16. The CDR3 covers 17 residues. CDR1 is SGHRS and CDR2 is YFSETQ in the germline V gene.